The 22 T cell receptor beta chains below were found in one sample sequenced in a study of T cell changes during pregnancy in multiple sclerosis. Using immunoSEQ multiplex PCR, the repertoire was profiled, and TCRdb retains in-frame clones only, with some absent. Of roughly 74,000 clones listed, approximately 86% are singletons. Material: peripheral blood, obtained before pregnancy. These receptors all stem from a female donor with multiple sclerosis, enrolled in a pregnancy study.

This chain links TRBV5-1 with TRBJ1-2; 8 bases are shared with TRBD1. Germline CDR1 SGHRS, CDR2 YFSETQ. The CDR3 loop spans 16 amino acids. J was trimmed by 5 bases and V by 4 bases; bases with no gene match: 13. In DNA form, the CDR3 reads TGCGCCAGCAGCCAAGGGACAGGCGGGTTTTCGTATGGCTACACCTTC. Translating gives CASSQGTGGFSYGYTF.

The genes are TRBV5-5 and TRBJ2-2; TRBD1 matches at 8 bases. The junction had 10 bases not matched to a gene; V was cut back by 6 bases and J by 6 bases. The CDR3 is made up of 15 amino acids. Germline assignment: CDR1 SGHKS and CDR2 YYEKEE (reference sequence). The CDR3 coding sequence is TGTGCCAGCAACCACAGGGGGATGGTCCCCGGGGAGCTGTTTTTT. Encoded protein: CASNHRGMVPGELFF.

This chain uses TRBV27 with TRBJ1-2, with TRBD1 matching 9 bases. The junction had 14 bases not matched to a gene; V was cut back by 6 bases and J by 0 bases. The length of the CDR3 is 18 residues. Germline lookup yields CDR1 MNHEY and CDR2 SMNVEV (reference sequence). The CDR3 reads CASSSTGGRDYTNYGYTF. CDR3 nucleotides: TGTGCCAGCAGCTCAACAGGGGGCAGGGACTACACTAACTATGGCTACACCTTC.

This rearrangement joins TRBV10-3 to TRBJ1-5; 7 positions match TRBD1. The CDR3 loop spans 17 amino acids. Germline V lookup: CDR1 ENHRY, CDR2 SYGVKD. After removal of 3 bases from V and 4 bases from J, the junction contained 12 bases not matched to a gene. This chain's CDR3 is CAISDLIPRQGNQPQHF. The CDR3 nucleotides are TGTGCCATCAGTGACCTGATCCCCCGACAGGGTAATCAGCCCCAGCATTTT.

A few counts support this clone. The rearrangement joins TRBV28 to TRBJ2-3; TRBD2 agrees at 8 bases. The CDR3 is 18 amino acids. J was trimmed by 5 bases and V by 5 bases; bases with no gene match: 18. The germline gives CDR1 MDHEN, CDR2 SYDVKM. Here the CDR3 DNA reads TGTGCCAGCAGTCCAGGCCTCAGCGGGAGCTTCCTCGGAGATACGCAGTATTTT. Its protein is CASSPGLSGSFLGDTQYF.

The chain employs TRBV4-3 and TRBJ1-2; TRBD1 aligns across 11 bases. CDR1 is LGHNA and CDR2 is YSLEER in the germline V gene. The CDR3 length is 15 residues. Losses at the gene ends were 1 base for V and 3 bases for J; bases not matched to a gene: 1. The CDR3 DNA follows: TGCGCCAGCAGCCAAGGGACAGGGGGCGACTATGGCTACACCTTC. This codes for CASSQGTGGDYGYTF.

The genes are TRBV19 and TRBJ2-1; D is perhaps TRBD2 (6 bases). Per the germline V gene, CDR1 is LNHDA and CDR2 is SQIVND (reference sequence). The CDR3 covers 14 residues. The V end was cut by 10 bases, the J end by 4 bases, with 17 bases between. CDR3 bases: TGTGCCACCAAGATCGGGAGTCATTACAATGAGCAGTTCTTC. Translated: CATKIGSHYNEQFF.

The CDR3 loop reads CASSFVAGIAYEQYF. The CDR3 DNA sequence: TGTGCCAGCAGCTTCGTGGCAGGGATCGCCTACGAGCAGTACTTC. The genes are TRBV11-2 and TRBJ2-7, with a possible D match to TRBD1 (5 bases). The CDR3 is made up of 15 amino acids. CDR1 SGHAT and CDR2 FQNNGV come from the germline V gene. V lost 3 bases, J lost 2 bases, and 14 bases lay in between.

This chain joins TRBV6-5 and TRBJ2-5; a weak D match, TRBD2 (6 bases). From germline, CDR1 is MNHEY and CDR2 SVGAGI. With 7 bases removed from V and 5 bases from J, the gap between germline ends came to 20 bases. The CDR3 runs 15 residues. CDR3 residues: CASTSGVLRAETQYF. The CDR3 DNA reads as TGTGCCAGCACCTCGGGGGTCCTACGGGCCGAGACCCAGTACTTC.

This clone has only one observation. This chain links TRBV6-1 with TRBJ1-2; 8 positions match TRBD1. Trimming at V came to 6 bases and at J to 2 bases, leaving 5 bases not matched to a gene. CDR3 length: 14 residues. CDR1 and CDR2 from the germline V gene are MNHNS and SASEGT. The CDR3 DNA is TGTGCCAGCAGACTCGACAGGGGAAACTATGGCTACACCTTC. It yields the protein CASRLDRGNYGYTF.

This clone was recorded a few times. This chain joins TRBV5-8 and TRBJ2-3; the D gene is possibly TRBD2 (6 bases). The germline V gene encodes CDR1 SGHTS and CDR2 YDEGEE. V lost 4 bases, J lost 2 bases, and 17 bases lay in between. CDR3 length: 16 residues. The chain's CDR3 is CASSAGRTGDTDTQYF. CDR3 nucleotides: TGTGCCAGCAGCGCGGGACGCACGGGGGACACAGATACGCAGTATTTT.

The rearrangement uses TRBV7-6 and TRBJ2-7; 7 nucleotides match TRBD1. Per germline, CDR1 SGHVS and CDR2 FNYEAQ. The V and J ends lost 3 bases and 6 bases, in that order; junction bases with no gene match: 2. The CDR3 runs to 12 residues. This CDR3 is CASSFTGAEQYF. DNA for the CDR3: TGTGCCAGCAGCTTCACAGGGGCCGAGCAGTACTTC.

This chain joins TRBV29-1 and TRBJ1-1; 11 bases agree with TRBD1. V trimming: 0 bases; J trimming: 2 bases; junction bases outside the gene matches: 8. Germline V lookup: CDR1 SQVTM, CDR2 ANQGSEA. CDR3 length equals 17 residues. The CDR3 DNA sequence: TGCAGCGTTGAAGATTGGACAGGGGGCGTAGGTAACACTGAAGCTTTCTTT. Its translation is CSVEDWTGGVGNTEAFF.

V gene TRBV4-1 combines with J gene TRBJ1-2; TRBD1 matches 12 bases. This CDR3 is built from 17 residues. J gave up 8 bases and V 0 bases, and 10 bases lay outside the gene matches. Germline V lookup: CDR1 MGHRA, CDR2 YSYEKL. The CDR3 nucleotides are TGCGCCAGCAGCCAAGATCGAGGGACAGGGGGCGCTTCGGGCTACACCTTC. Protein sequence: CASSQDRGTGGASGYTF.

This clone was counted between two and nine times. This sequence joins TRBV30 and TRBJ1-2; D might be TRBD1 (5 bases). There are 14 residues in the CDR3. The germline V gene has CDR1 GTSNPN and CDR2 SVGIG (reference sequence). Trimming cost V 0 bases and J 7 bases, with 15 bases left between them. The CDR3 DNA follows: TGTGCCTGGAGTGTTCAGGGTGGTTCTGGTGGCTACACCTTC. This encodes CAWSVQGGSGGYTF.

V usage is TRBV14 and J usage is TRBJ2-5; 9 bases are a match to TRBD1. The V gene end was trimmed by 3 bases and the J gene end by 2 bases; junction bases not matched to a gene: 4. The CDR3 runs 15 residues. Germline loops: CDR1 SGHDN, CDR2 FVKESK. The CDR3 is CASSHGTGNQETQYF. The CDR3 nucleotides read TGTGCCAGCAGCCACGGGACAGGGAATCAAGAGACCCAGTACTTC.

The V gene is TRBV5-1, the J gene TRBJ2-3; D remains unclear. The CDR3 is made up of 14 amino acids. The germline V gene has CDR1 SGHRS and CDR2 YFSETQ. Trimming pared 0 bases from V and 1 base from J, leaving 6 bases between. The CDR3 here is CASSLGVRTDTQYF. CDR3 DNA sequence: TGCGCCAGCAGCTTGGGCGTTCGCACAGATACGCAGTATTTT.

The V gene is TRBV18, the J gene TRBJ2-3; 9 bases agree with TRBD2. Germline V lookup: CDR1 KGHSH, CDR2 LQKENI. Trimming at V came to 1 base and at J to 1 base, leaving 3 bases not matched to a gene. The CDR3 has 16 amino acids. This chain's CDR3 is CASSPLAGARTDTQYF. The CDR3 DNA follows: TGTGCCAGCTCACCACTAGCGGGAGCCCGCACAGATACGCAGTATTTT. Drawing the rest from reference TRBV18 and TRBJ2-3, the complete variable domain is NAGVMQNPRHLVRRRGQEARLRCSPMKGHSHVYWYRQLPEEGLKFMVYLQKENIIDESGMPKERFSAEFPKEGPSILRIQQVVRGDSAAYFCASSPLAGARTDTQYFGPGTRLTVL.

This clone occurred once. This chain joins TRBV11-2 and TRBJ2-3; 8 bases map to TRBD2. The CDR3 is made up of 17 amino acids. V was clipped by 5 bases and J by 2 bases; unmatched bases: 12. Per the germline V gene, CDR1 is SGHAT and CDR2 is FQNNGV. CDR3 coding DNA: TGTGCCAGCAGCGCCCACCGGGGTAGCGGGGTCACAGATACGCAGTATTTT. This encodes CASSAHRGSGVTDTQYF.

V is TRBV7-8 and J is TRBJ2-1; 11 bases agree with TRBD2. J lost 8 bases, V lost 3 bases, and 9 bases had no gene match. CDR3 length: 16 amino acids. Germline V gene sequence: CDR1 SGHVS, CDR2 FQNEAQ. The chain's CDR3 is CASSFEVAGGVDEQFF. For the CDR3, the DNA is TGTGCCAGCAGCTTTGAGGTAGCGGGAGGGGTGGATGAGCAGTTCTTC. The full variable domain, completed using reference TRBV7-8 and TRBJ2-1, is GAGVSQSPRYKVAKRGQDVALRCDPISGHVSLFWYQQALGQGPEFLTYFQNEAQLDKSGLPSDRFFAERPEGSVSTLKIQRTQQEDSAVYLCASSFEVAGGVDEQFFGPGTRLTVL.

The chain recombines TRBV7-2 with TRBJ1-2, with D possibly matching TRBD1 (5 bases). The V gene lost 4 bases and the J gene lost 3 bases, with 15 bases spanning the gap. This CDR3 is 15 amino acids long. Germline V gives CDR1 SGHTA, CDR2 FQGNSA. Here the CDR3 DNA reads TGTGCCAGCAGCTCACCTGACAGTCTTCACTATGGCTACACCTTC. This translates into CASSSPDSLHYGYTF.

The chain is built from TRBV11-2 and TRBJ2-3; 7 positions agree with TRBD1. Looked up from germline, CDR1 is SGHAT and CDR2 is FQNNGV. The CDR3 is made up of 15 amino acids. The ends lost 6 bases at V and 0 bases at J; junction bases unmatched: 6. The CDR3 protein is CASSNRGPSTDTQYF. The CDR3 coding sequence is TGTGCCAGCAGTAACAGGGGCCCAAGCACAGATACGCAGTATTTT.